The present TCR beta chain was sequenced within a study of cytomegalovirus exposure and HLA in healthy donors. Trimming cost V 1 base and J 5 bases, with 8 bases left between them. Germline loops: CDR1 KGHSY, CDR2 FQNENV. CDR3 length: 13 residues. Vbeta (60) and Jbeta (13) primers were used in the PCR. Assay: immunoSEQ multiplex PCR; the TCRdb copy retains only in-frame clones and omits some. The sample carries about 190,000 clones, about four fifths recorded once. This sequence originates from a woman aged 45-60 years in good health and CMV-seronegative. Material for sequencing was PBMCs. The rearrangement links TRBV16 to TRBJ1-1; no clear D gene. The CDR3 loop reads CASSQFVGTEAFF. Written as DNA, the CDR3 is TGTGCCAGCAGCCAATTTGTCGGTACTGAAGCTTTCTTT.